The clone carrying this T cell receptor beta chain was found many times. Its antigen remains unknown. The data were obtained in a study of CD8+CD57+ T cells in acquired aplastic anemia. Whole-study context: CD4+ and CD8+ cells, once sorted, gave DNA averaging 3.2 ug. Study-level results: Statistical testing detected no significant gap in CD8+ Simpson's diversity between patients and controls. The study identified about 30 CD8+ CDR3 sequences shared by patients and controls.

Germline assignment: CDR1 LGHDT and CDR2 YNNKEL (reference sequence). V was shortened by 4 bases and J by 5 bases, with 13 bases between the two germline ends. The CDR3 spans 14 residues. For CDR3 and TCR beta VDJ profiling, genomic DNA was the template used. Using its own MiXCR run on the reads, TCRdb lists one record per CDR3 protein. The sample lists more than 100,000 distinct CDR3 sequences; 40% to 60% were seen once. The sequencing sample was made of sorted CD4+, CD8+, or CD8+CD57+ T cells (not recorded which) from PBMCs. The rearrangement links TRBV3-1 to TRBJ2-3, with no clear D. This sequence originates from a human donor in good health, serving as a control. The CDR3 bases are TGTGCCAGCAGCCCCCCCCGGTCCAGAGATACGCAGTATTTT. Residues: CASSPPRSRDTQYF.